A single sample gave rise to the 12 T cell receptor beta chains below, sequenced in a study of cytomegalovirus exposure and HLA in healthy donors (dated by TCRdb to about 2017). The library was prepared using the immunoSEQ multiplex PCR assay. The multiplex PCR relied on a mix of 60 forward primers for TCR Vbeta segments and 13 reverse primers for TCR Jbeta segments. TCRdb took this table from immuneACCESS and kept in-frame rearrangements with V and J called. Such tables lack part of the clones; where checked against another copy, unresolved V genes explain under half of the gap, and the rest is unexplained. The sample yields some 160,000 clones; approximately 80% were counted once. The ten biggest clones cover over 1.5% of the sample. The sample consisted of PBMCs. The receptor set was obtained from a woman aged 18-29 years in good health and CMV-seronegative.

The chain joins TRBV6-6 to TRBJ1-1; D call uncertain. CDR3 length: 14 residues. Trimming pared 0 bases from V and 9 bases from J, leaving 14 bases between. Germline-derived CDR1 and CDR2 are MNHNY and SVGAGI (reference sequence). The CDR3 coding sequence is TGTGCCAGCAGTTACTCAATGAGGTACCTGAAAGCTTTCTTT. It codes for CASSYSMRYLKAFF.

The chain recombines TRBV7-2 with TRBJ1-6; TRBD1 matches at 8 bases. V was pared by 5 bases and J by 9 bases, with 3 bases of the junction left unmatched. This CDR3 has 13 residues. The germline V gene has CDR1 SGHTA and CDR2 FQGNSA. CDR3 nucleotides: TGTGCCAGCAGCAACGACAGGGGTTCACCCCTCCACTTT. It specifies CASSNDRGSPLHF. Variable domain in full (rest from reference TRBV7-2 and TRBJ1-6): GAGVSQSPSNKVTEKGKDVELRCDPISGHTALYWYRQSLGQGLEFLIYFQGNSAPDKSGLPSDRFSAERTGGSVSTLTIQRTQQEDSAVYLCASSNDRGSPLHFGNGTRLTVT.

The chain uses TRBV4-1 and TRBJ2-3, with 7 bases lining up with TRBD2. The germline V gene encodes CDR1 MGHRA and CDR2 YSYEKL. V dropped 1 base and J dropped 4; count of bases not matched to a gene: 5. The CDR3 length is 15 residues. In nucleotides, the CDR3 is TGCGCCAGCAGCCAAGGGGAGCTAGCGGCAGATACGCAGTATTTT. Translated: CASSQGELAADTQYF.

The V call is TRBV5-3, the J call TRBJ1-2; D perhaps matches TRBD1 (5 bases). TRBV5-3 is an ORF, with its function uncertain. The ends were cut back, 10 bases at V and 4 bases at J, with 14 bases in the middle. CDR3 length equals 12 residues. CDR3 region: CADGGVFYGYTF. CDR3 sequence (DNA): TGTGCCGATGGGGGGGTATTCTATGGCTACACCTTC.

With regard to this clone: The sample holds other DNA sequences that translate to the same CDR3. The chain is built from TRBV7-2 and TRBJ1-1; 8 bases match TRBD1. The germline V gene encodes CDR1 SGHTA and CDR2 FQGNSA. The CDR3 length is 14 residues. V lost 4 bases, J lost 5 bases, and 6 bases stayed unmatched. CDR3 region: CASSSTGGFTEAFF. The CDR3 nucleotides read TGTGCCAGCAGCTCTACAGGGGGTTTTACTGAAGCTTTCTTT.

The rearrangement uses TRBV5-1 and TRBJ1-4; D is perhaps TRBD1 (6 bases). This CDR3 is built from 17 residues. The germline V gene has CDR1 SGHRS and CDR2 YFSETQ. Deletions cut 0 bases from V and 8 bases from J, with 20 bases between. This chain's CDR3 is CASSLESTGPLGEKLFF. The CDR3 nucleotides read TGCGCCAGCAGCTTGGAGTCGACAGGACCGCTTGGGGAAAAACTGTTTTTT.

The sample holds one count of this clone. The chain has TRBV6-5 and TRBJ1-1, with D possibly matching TRBD1 (6 bases). The CDR3 loop spans 13 amino acids. Per the germline V gene, CDR1 is MNHEY and CDR2 is SVGAGI. Trimming removed 7 bases from V and 3 bases from J, with 12 bases in between. The CDR3 loop is CASKRGQHTEAFF. The DNA for the CDR3 is TGTGCCAGCAAACGAGGACAGCACACTGAAGCTTTCTTT.

V usage is TRBV2 and J usage is TRBJ1-4; no clear D. The CDR3 has 14 residues. The germline V and J ends were trimmed by 8 bases and 1 base, with 11 bases remaining between them. Germline loops: CDR1 SNHLY, CDR2 FYNNEI. The CDR3, as DNA: TGTGCCAGCGGACTCGGGGTAACTAATGAAAAACTGTTTTTT. As protein: CASGLGVTNEKLFF.

The count of this clone is one. The rearrangement uses TRBV10-1 and TRBJ1-5, with unresolved D. V was pared by 6 bases and J by 8 bases, with 8 bases between. This CDR3 has 11 amino acids. The germline gives CDR1 WNHNN, CDR2 SYGVQD (reference sequence). The chain's CDR3 is CASRRREPQHF. CDR3 nucleotides: TGCGCCAGCAGACGGAGGGAGCCCCAGCATTTT.

The chain carries TRBV11-3 and TRBJ2-1, with 7 positions matching TRBD1. CDR1 and CDR2 (germline): SGHNT, YENEEA. CDR3 length: 14 amino acids. Losses at the gene ends were 1 base for V and 9 bases for J; bases not matched to a gene: 6. DNA of the CDR3: TGTGCCAGCAGCTTAGGTACAGGGGCGTCTGAGCAGTTCTTC. It yields the protein CASSLGTGASEQFF.

The V gene is TRBV5-1, the J gene TRBJ2-5; D perhaps matches TRBD2 (5 bases). In germline, CDR1 is SGHRS, CDR2 YFSETQ. This CDR3 has 13 residues. The V and J ends lost 1 base and 4 bases respectively, with 8 bases between them. CDR3 coding DNA: TGCGCCAGCAGCTTGCGGGGTTTAGAGACCCAGTACTTC. Translated: CASSLRGLETQYF. Full variable domain (outside the CDR3, taken from reference TRBV5-1 and TRBJ2-5): KAGVTQTPRYLIKTRGQQVTLSCSPISGHRSVSWYQQTPGQGLQFLFEYFSETQRNKGNFPGRFSGRQFSNSRSEMNVSTLELGDSALYLCASSLRGLETQYFGPGTRLLVL.

This clone has more than one count but fewer than ten. This chain joins TRBV5-6 and TRBJ1-3, with 7 bases that match TRBD1. V was clipped by 4 bases and J by 2 bases; unmatched bases: 9. The CDR3 has 16 amino acids. Germline V gene data show CDR1 as SGHDT and CDR2 as YYEEEE. This CDR3 is CASSPYRGRTGNTIYF. The DNA of the CDR3 is TGTGCCAGCAGCCCATACAGGGGCCGAACTGGAAACACCATATATTTT.